The 26 T cell receptor beta chains reported below all come from one sample, sequenced in a study of blood T cell repertoires in COVID-19. The table came from immunoSEQ multiplex PCR; TCRdb's copy has only in-frame clones and leaves some out. The table has over 250,000 clones, more than 85% seen once. The specimen sequenced was peripheral blood. Source of these receptors: a person aged 18-29 years with COVID-19, enrolled during active disease.

The chain recombines TRBV6-2 or TRBV6-3 with TRBJ2-3, with D possibly being TRBD1 (5 bases). Trimming left V 5 bases short and J 6 bases short, with 9 bases between. The CDR3 has 12 residues. CDR1 is MNHEY, CDR2 SVGEGT, per germline. As DNA, the CDR3 is TGTGCCAGCAGTCTAGGGGCGGATACGCAGTATTTT. This gives the protein CASSLGADTQYF.

This chain uses TRBV2 with TRBJ2-7; 9 bases map to TRBD2. The V and J ends lost 10 bases and 5 bases, in that order; junction bases with no gene match: 12. This CDR3 comprises 14 residues. The germline CDR1 and CDR2 sequences are SNHLY and FYNNEI. The CDR3, as DNA: TGTGCCACCGTCCCGGGACTAGCTATCCACGAGCAGTACTTC. Protein sequence: CATVPGLAIHEQYF.

The chain is built from TRBV7-3 and TRBJ2-2; TRBD2 matches at 9 bases. CDR3 length equals 17 residues. Per the germline V gene, CDR1 is SGHTA and CDR2 is FQGTGA. V shed 4 bases and J 1 base; nucleotides not matched to a gene: 7. The CDR3 protein is CASSSRSGRRNTGELFF. The CDR3 region has the DNA TGTGCCAGCAGCTCCCGTAGCGGGAGACGGAACACCGGGGAGCTGTTTTTT.

Here the CDR3 reads CASSLTDRGSDEQFF. In nucleotides, the CDR3 is TGTGCCAGCAGTTTAACGGACAGGGGGAGCGATGAGCAGTTCTTC. This chain links TRBV28 with TRBJ2-1, with TRBD1 matching over 10 bases. The V gene's germline CDR1 is MDHEN and CDR2 SYDVKM. The CDR3 length is 15 residues. Trimming cost V 2 bases and J 8 bases; bases outside gene matches: 6.

Comments on this clone: One end of the junction fails to match germline, which may point to a read error. The CDR3 nucleotides read TGTGCCAGCAGCCCGCAGACTAGTACGTACGGGCAGTACTTC. As protein: CASSPQTSTYGQYF. The rearrangement links TRBV9 to TRBJ2-7, with D perhaps TRBD2 (6 bases). The CDR3 loop spans 14 amino acids. Germline V gene lookup returns CDR1 SGDLS and CDR2 YYNGEE. The full variable domain, with the rest looked up from reference TRBV9 and TRBJ2-7, is DSGVTQTPKHLITATGQRVTLRCSPRSGDLSVYWYQQSLDQGLQFLIQYYNGEERAKGNILERFSAQQFPDLHSELNLSSLELGDSALYFCASSPQTSTYGQYFGPGTRLTVT.

J is TRBJ2-5 and V is TRBV24-1; tentative D call: TRBD2 (6 bases). Deletions cut 0 bases from V and 3 bases from J, with 13 bases between. Germline lookup yields CDR1 KGHDR and CDR2 SFDVKD. The CDR3 has 16 residues. The DNA of the CDR3 is TGTGCCACCAGTGATTTGCGGAGGGGCGTGGAAGAGACCCAGTACTTC. Its protein is CATSDLRRGVEETQYF.

The chain has TRBV5-6 and TRBJ1-1; D perhaps matches TRBD1 (6 bases). Germline CDR1 is SGHDT and CDR2 is YYEEEE. This CDR3 comprises 12 residues. Trimming took 4 bases from V and 7 from J, leaving 11 bases between them. CDR3 DNA: TGTGCCAGCAGCCTCCTGACAGGTGAAGCTTTCTTT. Amino acid sequence: CASSLLTGEAFF.

The rearrangement joins TRBV5-4 to TRBJ1-2; possibly TRBD1 for D (5 bases). Germline V gene sequence: CDR1 SGHNT, CDR2 YYREEE (reference sequence). CDR3 length: 13 amino acids. The V and J ends lost 2 bases and 4 bases respectively, with 9 bases between them. CDR3 region: CASSFDSSYGYTF. Here the CDR3 DNA reads TGTGCCAGCAGCTTTGACAGCTCCTATGGCTACACCTTC.

The rearrangement joins TRBV7-2 to TRBJ2-5, with D unclear. This CDR3 comprises 14 residues. The V gene lost 5 bases and the J gene lost 1 base, with 11 bases spanning the gap. CDR1 is SGHTA and CDR2 is FQGNSA in the germline V gene. Written as DNA, the CDR3 is TGTGCCAGCAGCCCCTATGCTAGCCAAGAGACCCAGTACTTC. It is translated as CASSPYASQETQYF.

This chain links TRBV18 with TRBJ2-1; D call uncertain. The CDR3 sequence is 12 residues long. The germline V and J ends were trimmed by 3 bases and 7 bases, with 7 bases remaining between them. The germline V gene has CDR1 KGHSH and CDR2 LQKENI. DNA for the CDR3: TGTGCCAGCTCACCTGCTAGTAATGAGCAGTTCTTC. As protein: CASSPASNEQFF.

This chain links TRBV13 with TRBJ2-1, with D maybe TRBD2 (6 bases). The CDR3 is made up of 15 amino acids. Trimming left V 1 base short and J 4 bases short, with 11 bases between. Germline V gene data show CDR1 as PRHDT and CDR2 as FYEKMQ (reference sequence). The CDR3 spells CASSLVSLAYNEQFF. The CDR3 DNA reads TGTGCCAGCAGCTTAGTGTCCCTAGCGTACAATGAGCAGTTCTTC.

The chain recombines TRBV7-2 with TRBJ2-1; 8 positions agree with TRBD2. This CDR3 is built from 18 residues. The ends lost 0 bases at V and 4 bases at J; junction bases unmatched: 11. Germline V gives CDR1 SGHTA, CDR2 FQGNSA. The CDR3 bases are TGTGCCAGCAGCTTAGCGGGGGTGATAGCGGGATCATACAATGAGCAGTTCTTC. This codes for CASSLAGVIAGSYNEQFF.

This clone was recorded many times. Other DNA sequences from this sample encode an identical CDR3 as well. The chain joins TRBV19 to TRBJ2-2, with TRBD1 as a possible D gene (5 bases). The CDR3 totals 14 residues. The V end was cut by 3 bases, the J end by 1 base, with 6 bases between. The germline V gene has CDR1 LNHDA and CDR2 SQIVND (reference sequence). The CDR3 here is CASSIGQNTGELFF. In nucleotides, the CDR3 is TGTGCCAGTAGTATCGGACAGAACACCGGGGAGCTGTTTTTT.

The chain carries TRBV29-1 and TRBJ2-7, with a weak D call TRBD1 (6 bases). This CDR3 comprises 13 residues. Germline CDR1 is SQVTM and CDR2 is ANQGSEA. V lost 4 bases to trimming and J lost 0 bases, with 10 bases between them. CDR3: CSVGQASSYEQYF. CDR3 in DNA: TGCAGCGTTGGACAGGCGAGCTCCTACGAGCAGTACTTC.

V is TRBV28 and J is TRBJ2-5, with D possibly matching TRBD1 (5 bases). The CDR3 totals 14 residues. Germline V gives CDR1 MDHEN, CDR2 SYDVKM. Trimming took 3 bases from V and 5 from J, leaving 13 bases between them. The CDR3 is CASSFPQGRETQYF. The CDR3 DNA reads TGTGCCAGCAGTTTCCCCCAGGGTCGCGAGACCCAGTACTTC.

This sequence joins TRBV5-1 and TRBJ1-1; a possible D gene is TRBD1 (5 bases). This CDR3 contains 13 residues. Germline values: CDR1 SGHRS, CDR2 YFSETQ. Trimming pared 4 bases from V and 1 base from J, leaving 8 bases between. CDR3 residues: CASSTGQNTEAFF. The DNA of the CDR3 is TGCGCCAGCAGCACCGGACAGAACACTGAAGCTTTCTTT.

The J gene is TRBJ1-3, the V gene TRBV4-2; D is perhaps TRBD1 (5 bases). The CDR3 sequence is 15 residues long. CDR1 LGHNA and CDR2 YNFKEQ come from the germline V gene. Deletions cut 1 base from V and 1 base from J, with 8 bases between. The CDR3 protein is CASSQADRSGNTIYF. CDR3 nucleotides: TGTGCCAGCAGCCAAGCAGACAGATCTGGAAACACCATATATTTT.

The CDR3 DNA reads TGTGCCAGTAGTGAAGCAGTTGGGGGGGCGAGCAATCAGCCCCAGCATTTT. Protein sequence: CASSEAVGGASNQPQHF. The chain couples TRBV19 to TRBJ1-5; TRBD1 might be the D (6 bases). Germline values: CDR1 LNHDA, CDR2 SQIVND (reference sequence). The CDR3 sequence is 17 residues long. Trimming shortened V by 5 bases and J by 1 base, and 18 bases separated the two germline ends.

The chain recombines TRBV11-2 with TRBJ2-1; 9 positions agree with TRBD2. Germline lookup yields CDR1 SGHAT and CDR2 FQNNGV. With V trimmed by 4 bases and J by 6 bases, 4 bases remained unmatched. This CDR3 has 14 amino acids. The DNA for the CDR3 is TGTGCCAGCAGCTCACCACTAGCGGGCAATGAGCAGTTCTTC. Its translation: CASSSPLAGNEQFF.

The chain employs TRBV5-1 and TRBJ2-1; TRBD2 might be the D (6 bases). Germline CDR1 reads SGHRS; CDR2 reads YFSETQ. The length of the CDR3 is 16 residues. The V and J ends lost 0 bases and 5 bases respectively, with 15 bases between them. In nucleotides, the CDR3 is TGCGCCAGCAGCTTGGGTTGGGGGGAGTTGCACAATGAGCAGTTCTTC. It yields the protein CASSLGWGELHNEQFF.

V gene TRBV7-9 combines with J gene TRBJ2-5; 9 bases match TRBD1. Germline V CDR1 and CDR2: SEHNR, FQNEAQ (reference sequence). Trimming removed 11 bases from V and 5 bases from J; junction bases left unmatched: 12. The CDR3 extends over 14 amino acids. As DNA, the CDR3 is TGTGCCTCTCACCCGGACAGGGGACTGGAGACCCAGTACTTC. It encodes CASHPDRGLETQYF. The entire variable domain, with the rest obtained from reference TRBV7-9 and TRBJ2-5, is as follows: DTGVSQNPRHKITKRGQNVTFRCDPISEHNRLYWYRQTLGQGPEFLTYFQNEAQLEKSRLLSDRFSAERPKGSFSTLEIQRTEQGDSAMYLCASHPDRGLETQYFGPGTRLLVL.

V is TRBV6-5 and J is TRBJ1-6, with a weak D call TRBD1 (5 bases). This CDR3 region has 15 residues. V lost 4 bases and J lost 8, with 15 bases in between. The germline V gene has CDR1 MNHEY and CDR2 SVGAGI. CDR3 DNA sequence: TGTGCCAGCAGTTCCAGGGCAGTTTTTGATTCACCCCTCCACTTT. This codes for CASSSRAVFDSPLHF.

The J gene is TRBJ2-7, the V gene TRBV3-1 (or the pseudogene TRBV3-2), with D tentatively TRBD1 (6 bases). Germline CDR1 is LGHDT and CDR2 is YNNKEL (reference sequence). The V end was cut by 10 bases, the J end by 0 bases, with 19 bases between. The CDR3 length is 15 residues. DNA for the CDR3: TGTGCCATTTCTCCGGGACACGCTAACTCCTACGAGCAGTACTTC. Translated: CAISPGHANSYEQYF.

V and J are TRBV7-2 and TRBJ2-7, with TRBD1 matching over 7 bases. V was clipped by 6 bases and J by 2 bases; unmatched bases: 7. CDR1 SGHTA and CDR2 FQGNSA come from the germline V gene. This CDR3 is built from 14 residues. The CDR3: CASSRDRATYEQYF. The CDR3 region has the DNA TGTGCCAGCAGTCGCGACAGGGCAACCTACGAGCAGTACTTC. Variable domain in full (rest from reference TRBV7-2 and TRBJ2-7): GAGVSQSPSNKVTEKGKDVELRCDPISGHTALYWYRQSLGQGLEFLIYFQGNSAPDKSGLPSDRFSAERTGGSVSTLTIQRTQQEDSAVYLCASSRDRATYEQYFGPGTRLTVT.

V usage is TRBV27 and J usage is TRBJ2-7; a possible D gene is TRBD2 (6 bases). Germline V gene lookup returns CDR1 MNHEY and CDR2 SMNVEV (reference sequence). This CDR3 comprises 13 residues. The V end was cut by 4 bases, the J end by 4 bases, with 11 bases between. DNA for the CDR3: TGTGCCAGCAGTTCGGGACTTCTTTACGAGCAGTACTTC. Residues: CASSSGLLYEQYF.

In its sample, this clone was seen a few times. This rearrangement joins TRBV9 to TRBJ2-2, with a weak D call TRBD1 (5 bases). The CDR3 is 13 residues long. From germline, CDR1 is SGDLS and CDR2 YYNGEE. V was clipped by 3 bases and J by 6 bases, with 9 bases between them. CDR3 coding DNA: TGTGCCAGCAGCGGCTTAGGGGCCGGGGAGCTGTTTTTT. Its translation: CASSGLGAGELFF.